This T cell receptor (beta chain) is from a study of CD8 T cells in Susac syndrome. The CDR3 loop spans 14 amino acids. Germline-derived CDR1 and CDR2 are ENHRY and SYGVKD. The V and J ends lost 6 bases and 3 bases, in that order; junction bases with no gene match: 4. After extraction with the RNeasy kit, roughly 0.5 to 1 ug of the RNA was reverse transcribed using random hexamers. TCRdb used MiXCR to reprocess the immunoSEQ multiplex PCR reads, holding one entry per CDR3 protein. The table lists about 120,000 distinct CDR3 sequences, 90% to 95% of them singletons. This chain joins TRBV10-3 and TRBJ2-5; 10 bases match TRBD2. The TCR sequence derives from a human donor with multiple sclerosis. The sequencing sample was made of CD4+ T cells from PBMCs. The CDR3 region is CAISRTSGEETQYF. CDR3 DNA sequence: TGTGCCATCAGCAGGACTAGCGGTGAAGAGACCCAGTACTTC.